The 4 T cell receptor beta chains given below trace back to one sample, sequenced in a study of shared clonotypes between healthy human individuals (TCRdb year 2020). Library prep was done by the immunoSEQ multiplex PCR assay. Drawn from immuneACCESS, this table holds only the in-frame rearrangements with V and J called that TCRdb kept. Clones are partly lost; checked studies trace under half to an unresolved V gene and leave the rest unexplained. Across this sample there are approximately 500,000 clones, with more than 65% seen only once. 12% of the sample rests with the top ten. Sequencing used PBMCs. The source of these receptors is a woman aged 40 to 50 in good health. Some clones in this sample may be carry-over from other donors' samples.

As for this clone: This is likely an artifact of a read error, given a far larger clone one base away. The chain joins TRBV5-1 to TRBJ2-3; tentative D call: TRBD1 (5 bases). This CDR3 is built from 16 residues. V lost 4 bases, J lost 0 bases, and 15 bases lay in between. Germline lookup yields CDR1 SGHRS and CDR2 YFSETQ. The CDR3 sequence: CASSVTEDTSTDTQYF. CDR3 nucleotides: TGCGCCAGCAGCGTGACAGAGGATACTAGCACAGATACGCAGTATTTT.

The chain is built from TRBV2 and TRBJ2-5, with 9 bases lining up with TRBD2. V shed 4 bases and J 5 bases; nucleotides not matched to a gene: 5. The CDR3 is 14 residues long. Looked up from germline, CDR1 is SNHLY and CDR2 is FYNNEI. CDR3 in amino acids: CASSGAGGGETQYF. CDR3 sequence (DNA): TGTGCCAGCAGTGGAGCGGGAGGAGGGGAGACCCAGTACTTC.

In this sample, this clone turned up once. A far larger clone differs by one base, so this is likely a read error. The same CDR3 is also encoded by other DNA sequences in this sample. The chain has TRBV5-4 and TRBJ1-2; maybe TRBD1 (6 bases). V was cut by 3 bases and J by 11 bases, with 17 bases left in between. The CDR3 is 13 residues long. Germline values: CDR1 SGHNT, CDR2 YYREEE (reference sequence). Written as DNA, the CDR3 is TGTGCCAGCAGCTACACAGGGAAGACTGGTTACACCTTC. This sequence encodes CASSYTGKTGYTF.

Of note for this clone: A read error is the likely source, as a far larger clone sits one nucleotide away. V gene TRBV2 combines with J gene TRBJ2-7, with TRBD2 identical over 8 bases. The J segment lost 5 bases and the V segment lost 0 bases, leaving 15 bases of the junction unmatched. The CDR3 sequence is 18 residues long. Germline CDR1 is SNHLY and CDR2 is FYNNEI. Here the CDR3 reads CASSEALRGGTLSDEQYF. The CDR3 DNA sequence: TGTGCCAGCAGTGAAGCGCTTCGGGGGGGTACGCTTTCTGACGAGCAGTACTTC.